This entry describes one T cell receptor beta chain. This record belongs to a study of blood T cell repertoires in COVID-19. Some clones are missing from TCRdb's copy, which holds only in-frame ones; the method was immunoSEQ multiplex PCR. The sample records 130,000 to 150,000 clones, roughly 85% being singletons. Trimming removed 8 bases from V and 9 bases from J; junction bases left unmatched: 12. The CDR3 is 15 amino acids. Germline-derived CDR1 and CDR2 are LNHDA and SQIVND (reference sequence). Input material: peripheral blood. The V and J genes are TRBV19 and TRBJ1-6, with 8 nucleotides matching TRBD1. The TCR sequence derives from a human donor with acute or convalescent COVID-19. The donor label of this sample is uncertain. In DNA, the CDR3 is TGTGCCAGTGGTGTCACAGGGGGGTCGAGTTCACCCCTCCACTTT. It is translated as CASGVTGGSSSPLHF.